The T cell receptor beta chain under discussion was sequenced for a study of blood T cell repertoires in COVID-19. Here immunoSEQ multiplex PCR was the method, and the copy in TCRdb shows in-frame clones only, minus some. The table lists roughly 41,000 clones, around four fifths of them singletons, with around 4.8% in the top ten. This clone was seen a single time. V lost 0 bases, J lost 6 bases, and 2 bases stayed unmatched. The CDR3 is made up of 14 amino acids. Per germline, CDR1 SGHTS and CDR2 YDEGEE. The receptor's source is a man in his fifties or sixties with active COVID-19. Sequencing used peripheral blood. This chain uses TRBV5-8 with TRBJ2-1; 8 bases are shared with TRBD1. CDR3 amino acids: CASSLGQGSNEQFF. CDR3 nucleotides: TGTGCCAGCAGCTTGGGACAGGGGTCCAATGAGCAGTTCTTC.